The 32 T cell receptor beta chains reported below all come from one sample, sequenced in a study of cytomegalovirus exposure and HLA in healthy donors. Measured with immunoSEQ multiplex PCR; TCRdb has only the in-frame clones, and not every one. The table has 200,000 to 250,000 clones, 75% to 90% seen once. The sequencing sample was made of PBMCs. The receptors here all came from a woman aged 18 to 35 in good health and CMV-seronegative.

This chain uses TRBV5-1 with TRBJ1-1; possible D gene TRBD1, 6 bases. V lost 4 bases to trimming and J lost 4 bases, with 14 bases between them. The CDR3 extends over 14 amino acids. The germline CDR1 and CDR2 sequences are SGHRS and YFSETQ. The CDR3 loop is CASSTTGHGTEAFF. The CDR3, as DNA: TGCGCCAGCAGCACTACAGGGCATGGCACTGAAGCTTTCTTT.

J is TRBJ2-3 and V is TRBV28; D uncertain. V was shortened by 7 bases and J by 0 bases, with 14 bases between the two germline ends. This CDR3 comprises 15 residues. CDR1 is MDHEN, CDR2 SYDVKM, per germline. The CDR3 DNA is TGTGCCAGCACCCCTAGGCCTACTAGCACAGATACGCAGTATTTT. Amino acids: CASTPRPTSTDTQYF.

This clone has just a few counts. The CDR3 DNA is TGTGCCAGTAGCATCCCGGGGGCGGAAAATCAGCCCCAGCATTTT. It encodes CASSIPGAENQPQHF. The chain is built from TRBV19 and TRBJ1-5; weak D call: TRBD1 (6 bases). V was pared by 6 bases and J by 4 bases, with 16 bases between. CDR1 LNHDA and CDR2 SQIVND come from the germline V gene (reference sequence). The CDR3 contains 15 residues.

The chain links TRBV5-4 to TRBJ2-7; D is uncertain. Trimming cost V 0 bases and J 0 bases, with 13 bases left between them. The CDR3 loop spans 16 amino acids. Germline CDR1 is SGHNT and CDR2 is YYREEE (reference sequence). The CDR3 reads CASSLGDGTGSYEQYF. In DNA form, the CDR3 reads TGTGCCAGCAGCTTGGGTGATGGTACGGGCTCCTACGAGCAGTACTTC.

This chain uses TRBV5-4 with TRBJ2-5; TRBD2 agrees at 10 bases. CDR3 length: 16 amino acids. V lost 4 bases to trimming and J lost 2 bases; unmatched junction nucleotides: 8. In germline, CDR1 is SGHNT, CDR2 YYREEE (reference sequence). The CDR3 here is CASSLDGTSEQETQYF. Written as DNA, the CDR3 is TGTGCCAGCAGCCTCGATGGGACTAGCGAACAAGAGACCCAGTACTTC. The whole variable domain, remainder taken from reference TRBV5-4 and TRBJ2-5, is ETGVTQSPTHLIKTRGQQVTLRCSSQSGHNTVSWYQQALGQGPQFIFQYYREEENGRGNFPPRFSGLQFPNYSSELNVNALELDDSALYLCASSLDGTSEQETQYFGPGTRLLVL.

The rearrangement links TRBV18 to TRBJ1-1; D may be TRBD1 (6 bases). Germline loops: CDR1 KGHSH, CDR2 LQKENI. V lost 6 bases and J 10 bases, leaving 12 bases between the germline ends. The CDR3 covers 11 residues. The CDR3 loop reads CASSMGAGAFF. The CDR3 DNA is TGTGCCAGCTCTATGGGGGCCGGAGCTTTCTTT. Complete variable domain (other parts from reference TRBV18 and TRBJ1-1): NAGVMQNPRHLVRRRGQEARLRCSPMKGHSHVYWYRQLPEEGLKFMVYLQKENIIDESGMPKERFSAEFPKEGPSILRIQQVVRGDSAAYFCASSMGAGAFFGQGTRLTVV.

The chain is built from TRBV29-1 and TRBJ2-2; D might be TRBD1 or TRBD2, each matching 5 bases. Trimming pared 5 bases from V and 6 bases from J, leaving 16 bases between. This CDR3 is built from 14 residues. Germline lookup yields CDR1 SQVTM and CDR2 ANQGSEA. CDR3 loop: CSVTPGPRPGELFF. The DNA for the CDR3 is TGCAGCGTTACCCCGGGACCCCGACCCGGGGAGCTGTTTTTT.

The V gene is TRBV7-2, the J gene TRBJ2-7; D might be TRBD1 (6 bases). Germline V lookup: CDR1 SGHTA, CDR2 FQGNSA. V was trimmed by 4 bases and J by 12 bases, leaving 19 bases between them. The CDR3 extends over 13 amino acids. Written as DNA, the CDR3 is TGTGCCAGCAGCTCGGACAGTTACCTGCGACGGTACTTC. It specifies CASSSDSYLRRYF. Full variable domain (missing parts from reference TRBV7-2 and TRBJ2-7): GAGVSQSPSNKVTEKGKDVELRCDPISGHTALYWYRQSLGQGLEFLIYFQGNSAPDKSGLPSDRFSAERTGGSVSTLTIQRTQQEDSAVYLCASSSDSYLRRYFGPGTRLTVT.

CDR3 sequence (DNA): TGCAGCGTTGAAGAGGGTGGGCAGGGATACAATGAGCAGTTCTTC. It is translated as CSVEEGGQGYNEQFF. J is TRBJ2-1 and V is TRBV29-1, with a tentative D call TRBD1 (5 bases). This CDR3 has 15 amino acids. The V gene's germline CDR1 is SQVTM and CDR2 ANQGSEA. V was cut by 0 bases and J by 4 bases, with 13 bases left in between.

The rearrangement joins TRBV5-1 to TRBJ2-5; 9 bases line up with TRBD1. CDR3 size: 15 residues. The ends lost 4 bases at V and 3 bases at J; junction bases unmatched: 7. Germline V gives CDR1 SGHRS, CDR2 YFSETQ. The CDR3 sequence is CASSAGTGLEETQYF. CDR3 bases: TGCGCCAGCAGCGCGGGGACAGGGCTAGAAGAGACCCAGTACTTC.

This clone was seen only a few times. The chain uses TRBV2 and TRBJ1-2; D may be TRBD1 (6 bases). This CDR3 is built from 15 residues. V lost 2 bases to trimming and J lost 7 bases, with 17 bases between them. The germline gives CDR1 SNHLY, CDR2 FYNNEI. Here the CDR3 DNA reads TGTGCCAGCAGTGAATTCGCAGGGGTCGGCTCTGGCTACACCTTC. Its protein product is CASSEFAGVGSGYTF.

The genes are TRBV6-1 and TRBJ1-1; TRBD1 might be the D (6 bases). This CDR3 has 13 amino acids. The germline V gene encodes CDR1 MNHNS and CDR2 SASEGT. Trimming removed 10 bases at V and 5 bases at J, with 17 bases between. The CDR3 is CATTGTAGTEAFF. CDR3 bases: TGTGCCACCACAGGGACGGCGGGGACTGAAGCTTTCTTT.

The chain is built from TRBV6-1 and TRBJ2-6; D unclear. This CDR3 comprises 17 residues. Germline CDR1 MNHNS, CDR2 SASEGT. V lost 0 bases to trimming and J lost 4 bases, with 13 bases between them. The CDR3 loop reads CASSEAVRAEGANVLTF. The CDR3 bases are TGTGCCAGCAGTGAAGCCGTTCGGGCGGAGGGGGCCAACGTCCTGACTTTC.

In DNA, the CDR3 is TGTGCCAGCAGCTTAGGAGGGGGGGGACAGGAGCAGTTCTTC. Translating it yields CASSLGGGGQEQFF. The rearrangement joins TRBV7-6 to TRBJ2-1; D may correspond to TRBD1 or TRBD2 (7 bases each). Per the germline V gene, CDR1 is SGHVS and CDR2 is FNYEAQ. V shed 1 base and J shed 10 bases, with 14 bases lying between them. The CDR3 contains 14 residues.

V and J are TRBV6-1 and TRBJ2-2; D gene ambiguous. V was clipped by 2 bases and J by 3 bases, with 10 bases between them. This CDR3 contains 15 residues. Germline CDR1 and CDR2: MNHNS and SASEGT. CDR3 sequence reads: CASSEQILDTGELFF. DNA for the CDR3: TGTGCCAGCAGTGAACAGATTTTGGACACCGGGGAGCTGTTTTTT.

This chain uses TRBV5-6 with TRBJ1-1; D is unclear. Trimming took 6 bases from V and 4 from J, leaving 10 bases between them. CDR3 size: 12 residues. The germline V gene has CDR1 SGHDT and CDR2 YYEEEE. CDR3 in amino acids: CASTTVTTEAFF. CDR3 in DNA: TGTGCCAGCACCACTGTAACCACTGAAGCTTTCTTT. Together with reference TRBV5-6 and TRBJ1-1, the CDR3 gives the full variable domain: DAGVTQSPTHLIKTRGQQVTLRCSPKSGHDTVSWYQQALGQGPQFIFQYYEEEERQRGNFPDRFSGHQFPNYSSELNVNALLLGDSALYLCASTTVTTEAFFGQGTRLTVV.

V is TRBV28 and J is TRBJ1-1, with D possibly being TRBD1 (6 bases). Trimming pared 6 bases from V and 1 base from J, leaving 15 bases between. The CDR3 spans 15 residues. The germline V gene encodes CDR1 MDHEN and CDR2 SYDVKM. The CDR3 loop is CASSPHQTGNTEAFF. The CDR3 region has the DNA TGTGCCAGCAGCCCTCACCAGACAGGGAACACTGAAGCTTTCTTT.

The chain carries TRBV11-2 and TRBJ2-7; a possible D gene is TRBD1 (5 bases). Trimming removed 3 bases from V and 5 bases from J, with 17 bases in between. The V gene's germline CDR1 is SGHAT and CDR2 FQNNGV. This CDR3 contains 15 residues. CDR3 sequence: CASSFGDIQGDEQYF. The CDR3 DNA follows: TGTGCCAGCAGCTTTGGGGATATTCAGGGTGACGAGCAGTACTTC. Filled out from reference TRBV11-2 and TRBJ2-7, the complete variable domain reads EAGVAQSPRYKIIEKRQSVAFWCNPISGHATLYWYQQILGQGPKLLIQFQNNGVVDDSQLPKDRFSAERLKGVDSTLKIQPAKLEDSAVYLCASSFGDIQGDEQYFGPGTRLTVT.

This chain connects TRBV30 to TRBJ2-1; D call uncertain. Germline V gene sequence: CDR1 GTSNPN, CDR2 SVGIG (reference sequence). Trimming cost V 3 bases and J 6 bases, with 18 bases left between them. This CDR3 spans 15 amino acids. This CDR3 is CAWSLDVLSVNEQFF. The CDR3 DNA sequence: TGTGCCTGGAGCCTGGACGTCCTATCGGTCAATGAGCAGTTCTTC.

V usage is TRBV28 and J usage is TRBJ2-4; D might be TRBD2 (6 bases). Germline V gene sequence: CDR1 MDHEN, CDR2 SYDVKM. This CDR3 contains 16 residues. Trimming left V 3 bases short and J 1 base short, with 13 bases between. CDR3 loop: CASSFVGLAAKNIQYF. DNA of the CDR3: TGTGCCAGCAGTTTCGTGGGCCTAGCGGCCAAAAACATTCAGTACTTC.

The chain has TRBV28 and TRBJ2-1, with D perhaps assigned TRBD1 or TRBD2 (5 bases each). Deletions cut 9 bases from V and 3 bases from J, with 21 bases between. This CDR3 has 16 residues. The germline gives CDR1 MDHEN, CDR2 SYDVKM. The CDR3 spells CASCPPGTAGYNEQFF. Written as DNA, the CDR3 is TGTGCCAGTTGCCCTCCCGGGACGGCGGGCTACAATGAGCAGTTCTTC.

The V call is TRBV5-1, the J call TRBJ2-1; D gene uncertain. Germline CDR1 SGHRS, CDR2 YFSETQ. V was trimmed by 0 bases and J by 2 bases, leaving 9 bases between them. This CDR3 is built from 15 residues. This chain's CDR3 is CASSLENYAYNEQFF. The CDR3 nucleotides are TGCGCCAGCAGCTTGGAGAACTACGCCTACAATGAGCAGTTCTTC. Combining the CDR3 with reference TRBV5-1 and TRBJ2-1 gives the whole variable domain KAGVTQTPRYLIKTRGQQVTLSCSPISGHRSVSWYQQTPGQGLQFLFEYFSETQRNKGNFPGRFSGRQFSNSRSEMNVSTLELGDSALYLCASSLENYAYNEQFFGPGTRLTVL.

The V gene is TRBV29-1, the J gene TRBJ1-1; no clear D gene. Per germline, CDR1 SQVTM and CDR2 ANQGSEA. V lost 4 bases to trimming and J lost 0 bases, with 9 bases between them. This CDR3 has 13 residues. In DNA form, the CDR3 reads TGCAGCGTTGCAATTCCCTTGAACACTGAAGCTTTCTTT. Translation gives CSVAIPLNTEAFF.

The V call is TRBV5-6, the J call TRBJ2-7; TRBD1 aligns across 9 bases. This CDR3 contains 16 residues. Germline V gene sequence: CDR1 SGHDT, CDR2 YYEEEE. The V and J ends lost 4 bases and 3 bases, in that order; junction bases with no gene match: 11. DNA of the CDR3: TGTGCCAGCAGCAAACCGGGACAGGGAGCGGACTACGAGCAGTACTTC. It translates to CASSKPGQGADYEQYF.

The gene calls are TRBV7-3 and TRBJ1-1, with unresolved D. This CDR3 has 13 amino acids. From germline, CDR1 is SGHTA and CDR2 FQGTGA. Trimming removed 6 bases from V and 4 bases from J, with 12 bases in between. In DNA form, the CDR3 reads TGTGCCAGCAGACCCCCAGGAGGCACTGAAGCTTTCTTT. This sequence encodes CASRPPGGTEAFF.

The gene calls are TRBV28 and TRBJ2-3, with D unresolved. The CDR3 is 12 residues long. V gave up 1 base and J gave up 5 bases, with 4 bases separating them. Germline V gives CDR1 MDHEN, CDR2 SYDVKM. CDR3 DNA sequence: TGTGCCAGCAGTTTATACGGAGATACGCAGTATTTT. Translation gives CASSLYGDTQYF.

This rearrangement joins TRBV28 to TRBJ2-2; possible D gene TRBD2, 5 bases. The CDR3 has 12 amino acids. From germline, CDR1 is MDHEN and CDR2 SYDVKM. Trimming took off 8 bases at V and 2 bases at J, with 6 bases between the two ends. The chain's CDR3 is CASGSNTGELFF. The CDR3 nucleotides are TGTGCCAGCGGGAGTAACACCGGGGAGCTGTTTTTT.

This chain links TRBV6-6 with TRBJ2-1; TRBD2 aligns across 8 bases. V lost 2 bases, J lost 0 bases, and 0 bases stayed unmatched. This CDR3 is built from 15 residues. CDR1 and CDR2 (germline): MNHNY, SVGAGI (reference sequence). CDR3 sequence: CASSYAGGSYNEQFF. The CDR3 region has the DNA TGTGCCAGCAGTTACGCGGGGGGCTCCTACAATGAGCAGTTCTTC.

The chain recombines TRBV7-3 with TRBJ2-2; no clear D. Between the trimmed V and J ends, which lost 1 base and 5 bases, there was a span of 5 bases. Germline CDR1 is SGHTA and CDR2 is FQGTGA. The CDR3 contains 13 residues. CDR3 protein: CASSLMRTGELFF. The CDR3 nucleotides read TGTGCCAGCAGCTTAATGCGGACCGGGGAGCTGTTTTTT.

This clone showed up just once. The chain has TRBV18 and TRBJ2-6; 8 nucleotides agree with TRBD1. Trimming at V came to 4 bases and at J to 0 bases, leaving 5 bases not matched to a gene. CDR3 length: 17 amino acids. CDR1 KGHSH and CDR2 LQKENI come from the germline V gene. The CDR3 DNA is TGTGCCAGCTCACGGGAGACAGGGGTCTCTGGGGCCAACGTCCTGACTTTC. It codes for CASSRETGVSGANVLTF. Full variable domain (missing parts from reference TRBV18 and TRBJ2-6): NAGVMQNPRHLVRRRGQEARLRCSPMKGHSHVYWYRQLPEEGLKFMVYLQKENIIDESGMPKERFSAEFPKEGPSILRIQQVVRGDSAAYFCASSRETGVSGANVLTFGAGSRLTVL.

The chain is built from TRBV29-1 and TRBJ1-6; TRBD1 might be the D (6 bases). Trimming stripped 2 bases from V and 8 bases from J, with 22 bases between. The CDR3 spans 17 residues. The germline gives CDR1 SQVTM, CDR2 ANQGSEA. Written as DNA, the CDR3 is TGCAGCGTTGAAAGTAGCAGGGGCCCCTTGGGGCATTCACCCCTCCACTTT. Translating gives CSVESSRGPLGHSPLHF.

The V call is TRBV5-1, the J call TRBJ1-4; 10 nucleotides match TRBD1. J lost 8 bases, V lost 4 bases, and 8 bases had no gene match. Germline V lookup: CDR1 SGHRS, CDR2 YFSETQ. This CDR3 spans 15 amino acids. The CDR3, as DNA: TGCGCCAGCAGCGCCGGGACAGGGGTTAAAGAAAAACTGTTTTTT. Its protein product is CASSAGTGVKEKLFF.